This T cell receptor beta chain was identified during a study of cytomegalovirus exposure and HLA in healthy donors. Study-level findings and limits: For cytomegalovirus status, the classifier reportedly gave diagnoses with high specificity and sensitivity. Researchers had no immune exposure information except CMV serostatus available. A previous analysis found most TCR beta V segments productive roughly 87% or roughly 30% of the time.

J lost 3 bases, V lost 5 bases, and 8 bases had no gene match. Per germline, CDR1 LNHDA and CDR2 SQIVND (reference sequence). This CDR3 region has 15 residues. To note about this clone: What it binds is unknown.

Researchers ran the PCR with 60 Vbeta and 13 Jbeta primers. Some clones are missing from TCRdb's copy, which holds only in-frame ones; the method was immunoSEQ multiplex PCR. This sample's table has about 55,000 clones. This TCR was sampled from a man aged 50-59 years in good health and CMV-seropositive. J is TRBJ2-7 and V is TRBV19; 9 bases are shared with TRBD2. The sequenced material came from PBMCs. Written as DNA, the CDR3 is TGTGCCAGTAGTTCTAGCGGGATGAACGACTACGAGCAGTACTTC. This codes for CASSSSGMNDYEQYF. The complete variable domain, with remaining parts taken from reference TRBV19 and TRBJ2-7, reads DGGITQSPKYLFRKEGQNVTLSCEQNLNHDAMYWYRQDPGQGLRLIYYSQIVNDFQKGDIAEGYSVSREKKESFPLTVTSAQKNPTAFYLCASSSSGMNDYEQYFGPGTRLTVT.